These 28 T cell receptor beta chains were sequenced from one sample in a study of T-cell reconstitution after alpha-beta-depleted transplantation in children. Their antigens remain unidentified. Library preparation (for TCRbeta) was performed with unique molecular identifiers. TCRdb used MiXCR to reprocess the PCR reads, holding one entry per CDR3 protein. The data contain a few hundred thousand distinct CDR3 sequences, roughly 7.8% of them singletons. Findings and limits, study-wide: Newly produced T cells mostly provided counts and TCRbeta diversity after one year, as hyperexpanded clones declined.

The sequenced sample was peripheral blood, obtained 360 days after TCRalphabeta/CD19-depleted stem cell transplant. These receptors were taken from a female patient aged 2 to 10 who had a stem cell transplant for Fanconi anemia, so the T cells may come from the graft donor.

By frequency in the sample, this clonotype is medium-sized. The J gene is TRBJ2-3, the V gene TRBV20-1, with unresolved D. Trimming shortened V by 5 bases and J by 2 bases, and 14 bases separated the two germline ends. The germline V gene has CDR1 DFQATT and CDR2 SNEGSKA (reference sequence). The CDR3 has 14 residues. The CDR3 sequence: CSAFLGEDTDTQYF. As DNA, the CDR3 is TGCAGTGCTTTCCTAGGAGAGGACACAGATACGCAGTATTTT.

This clonotype was detected many times. V usage is TRBV9 and J usage is TRBJ2-2, with 8 bases that match TRBD2. Germline CDR1 and CDR2: SGDLS and YYNGEE. The CDR3 spans 17 residues. V trimming: 0 bases; J trimming: 7 bases; junction bases outside the gene matches: 11. The CDR3 here is CASSVGPAGVGNGELFF. CDR3 bases: TGTGCCAGCAGCGTAGGCCCAGCGGGAGTCGGGAACGGGGAGCTGTTTTTT. The whole variable domain, remainder taken from reference TRBV9 and TRBJ2-2, is DSGVTQTPKHLITATGQRVTLRCSPRSGDLSVYWYQQSLDQGLQFLIQYYNGEERAKGNILERFSAQQFPDLHSELNLSSLELGDSALYFCASSVGPAGVGNGELFFGEGSRLTVL.

This clonotype was seen at least ten times. The V call is TRBV15, the J call TRBJ1-2; D is unresolved. The length of the CDR3 is 13 residues. Germline V gene lookup returns CDR1 LNHNV and CDR2 YYDKDF (reference sequence). Deletions cut 3 bases from V and 0 bases from J, with 5 bases between. The CDR3 reads CATSRTSNYGYTF. CDR3 nucleotides: TGTGCCACCAGCAGGACTTCTAACTATGGCTACACCTTC.

At least ten counts were recorded for this clonotype. This chain connects TRBV3-1 to TRBJ1-4; the match to TRBD1 covers 8 bases. The V and J ends lost 4 bases and 8 bases, in that order; junction bases with no gene match: 6. The CDR3 covers 14 residues. In germline, CDR1 is LGHDT, CDR2 YNNKEL (reference sequence). CDR3 loop: CASSLGQVGEKLFF. Written as DNA, the CDR3 is TGTGCCAGCAGCCTGGGACAGGTTGGGGAAAAACTGTTTTTT.

At least ten counts were recorded for this clonotype. The rearrangement uses TRBV20-1 and TRBJ2-7; 12 bases map to TRBD2. Per the germline V gene, CDR1 is DFQATT and CDR2 is SNEGSKA (reference sequence). V was clipped by 5 bases and J by 4 bases; unmatched bases: 9. This CDR3 is 15 amino acids long. This CDR3 reads CSACSPGLAGYEQYF. CDR3 nucleotide sequence: TGCAGTGCTTGTAGCCCTGGACTAGCGGGGTACGAGCAGTACTTC.

In this sample, this clonotype turned up many times. The chain recombines TRBV5-1 with TRBJ2-3; D is ambiguous. CDR1 and CDR2 from the germline V gene are SGHRS and YFSETQ. The V end lost 0 bases, the J end lost 6 bases, and 11 bases lay between the germline ends. This CDR3 has 14 amino acids. The chain's CDR3 is CASSLGASFDTQYF. CDR3 bases: TGCGCCAGCAGCTTGGGGGCAAGCTTTGATACGCAGTATTTT.

This clonotype was counted ten times or more. The V call is TRBV20-1, the J call TRBJ1-2, with D hard to call. The CDR3 consists of 13 residues. Germline CDR1 DFQATT, CDR2 SNEGSKA (reference sequence). Trimming stripped 3 bases from V and 3 bases from J, with 11 bases between. CDR3 sequence reads: CSARGRSYYGYTF. In DNA form, the CDR3 reads TGCAGTGCTAGGGGGAGAAGCTACTATGGCTACACCTTC.

This clonotype has a count of ten or more. In DNA form, the CDR3 reads TGTGCCAGCAGTTTATGGGGACAGGATAGCAATCAGCCCCAGCATTTT. The encoded protein is CASSLWGQDSNQPQHF. V usage is TRBV28 and J usage is TRBJ1-5; 8 bases agree with TRBD1. CDR1 and CDR2 from the germline V gene are MDHEN and SYDVKM. The junction had 1 base not matched to a gene; V was cut back by 0 bases and J by 0 bases. CDR3 length: 16 amino acids.

The chain has TRBV10-2 and TRBJ2-5; possibly TRBD2 for D (6 bases). The CDR3 is 15 amino acids. Germline loops: CDR1 WSHSY, CDR2 SAAADI. Trimming took 2 bases from V and 2 from J, leaving 12 bases between them. The CDR3 protein is CASSEVASEQETQYF. In nucleotides, the CDR3 is TGCGCCAGCAGTGAGGTGGCTAGCGAGCAAGAGACCCAGTACTTC.

This clonotype was counted many times. The chain employs TRBV3-1 and TRBJ1-6; TRBD1 might be the D (5 bases). CDR1 is LGHDT and CDR2 is YNNKEL in the germline V gene (reference sequence). The CDR3 has 14 residues. Trimming stripped 4 bases from V and 6 bases from J, with 10 bases between. CDR3 region: CASSRTGTNSPLHF. CDR3 DNA sequence: TGTGCCAGCAGCCGTACCGGGACTAATTCACCCCTCCACTTT. Looking up the rest from reference TRBV3-1 and TRBJ1-6 gives the full variable domain: DTAVSQTPKYLVTQMGNDKSIKCEQNLGHDTMYWYKQDSKKFLKIMFSYNNKELIINETVPNRFSPKSPDKAHLNLHINSLELGDSAVYFCASSRTGTNSPLHFGNGTRLTVT.

This clonotype was counted ten times or more. This rearrangement joins TRBV5-1 to TRBJ2-1; D tentatively reads TRBD1 or TRBD2 (5 bases each). In germline, CDR1 is SGHRS, CDR2 YFSETQ. V lost 4 bases and J lost 0, with 11 bases in between. The CDR3 is 15 residues long. The CDR3 coding sequence is TGCGCCAGCAGCGGGGGAATCGGCTCCTACAATGAGCAGTTCTTC. This translates into CASSGGIGSYNEQFF. Using reference TRBV5-1 and TRBJ2-1 for the parts outside the CDR3, the full variable domain is KAGVTQTPRYLIKTRGQQVTLSCSPISGHRSVSWYQQTPGQGLQFLFEYFSETQRNKGNFPGRFSGRQFSNSRSEMNVSTLELGDSALYLCASSGGIGSYNEQFFGPGTRLTVL.

This clonotype was seen repeatedly, ten times or more. The V gene is TRBV9, the J gene TRBJ2-2, with D tentatively TRBD2 (6 bases). The CDR3 contains 15 residues. Trimming took 0 bases from V and 4 from J, leaving 10 bases between them. Germline assignment: CDR1 SGDLS and CDR2 YYNGEE. The CDR3 region is CASSVVGGTTGELFF. The CDR3 DNA is TGTGCCAGCAGCGTAGTCGGCGGGACCACCGGGGAGCTGTTTTTT.

The CDR3 nucleotides read TGTGCCAGCAGCTATACGGAGGGACCTACGCAGTATTTT. Translating it yields CASSYTEGPTQYF. This chain links TRBV7-3 with TRBJ2-3, with D tentatively TRBD2 (6 bases). Trimming left V 4 bases short and J 8 bases short, with 13 bases between. The CDR3 extends over 13 amino acids. CDR1 SGHTA and CDR2 FQGTGA come from the germline V gene.

This clonotype was recorded at least ten times. The genes are TRBV11-2 and TRBJ2-7; 9 bases align to TRBD2. Losses at the gene ends were 4 bases for V and 2 bases for J; bases not matched to a gene: 15. Germline lookup yields CDR1 SGHAT and CDR2 FQNNGV. This CDR3 is built from 18 residues. The CDR3 reads CASSSWPGTSGLPYEQYF. Written as DNA, the CDR3 is TGTGCCAGCAGCTCTTGGCCCGGAACTAGCGGGCTACCCTACGAGCAGTACTTC.

This clonotype was counted at least ten times. The J gene is TRBJ2-7, the V gene TRBV12-3 or TRBV12-4, with 10 bases lining up with TRBD1. The CDR3 loop spans 15 amino acids. V shed 6 bases, J shed 3 bases, and the junction held 8 bases outside the gene matches. The CDR3 DNA sequence: TGTGCCAGCAGAGATAGACAGGGGGCCCACTACGAGCAGTACTTC. It codes for CASRDRQGAHYEQYF.

The sample holds a few counts of this clonotype. This chain links TRBV20-1 with TRBJ2-7; 7 positions match TRBD1. This CDR3 is 13 amino acids long. Germline V gives CDR1 DFQATT, CDR2 SNEGSKA (reference sequence). V lost 6 bases and J lost 3; bases outside the gene matches: 8. This CDR3 reads CSALDRVGYEQYV. CDR3 sequence (DNA): TGCAGTGCCCTAGACAGGGTGGGCTACGAGCAGTACGTC.

This clonotype was picked up many times. The chain employs TRBV2 and TRBJ2-1; 9 bases fit TRBD2. The ends lost 4 bases at V and 4 bases at J; junction bases unmatched: 8. CDR1 and CDR2 from the germline V gene are SNHLY and FYNNEI. The CDR3 extends over 16 amino acids. CDR3 residues: CASSAPLAGRYNEQFF. CDR3 DNA sequence: TGTGCCAGCAGTGCACCCCTAGCGGGGAGGTACAATGAGCAGTTCTTC. Drawing the rest from reference TRBV2 and TRBJ2-1, the complete variable domain is EPEVTQTPSHQVTQMGQEVILRCVPISNHLYFYWYRQILGQKVEFLVSFYNNEISEKSEIFDDQFSVERPDGSNFTLKIRSTKLEDSAMYFCASSAPLAGRYNEQFFGPGTRLTVL.

This clonotype was seen many times. The rearrangement links TRBV4-2 to TRBJ2-1; perhaps TRBD2 as D (6 bases). The CDR3 is 16 residues long. Germline-derived CDR1 and CDR2 are LGHNA and YNFKEQ. V gave up 4 bases and J gave up 0 bases, with 13 bases separating them. As DNA, the CDR3 is TGTGCCAGCAGCCTATTCCGGGGGACCTCCTACAATGAGCAGTTCTTC. It encodes CASSLFRGTSYNEQFF.

This clonotype was seen a few times. V gene TRBV6-6 combines with J gene TRBJ1-6; D remains ambiguous. The CDR3 length is 13 residues. Between the trimmed V and J ends, which lost 7 bases and 1 base, there was a span of 5 bases. Germline V gene data show CDR1 as MNHNY and CDR2 as SVGAGI (reference sequence). The DNA of the CDR3 is TGTGCCAGCACAAGGTCCTATAATTCACCCCTCCACTTT. This encodes CASTRSYNSPLHF.

There are many counts of this clonotype. V is TRBV27 and J is TRBJ2-3; 8 bases line up with TRBD2. This CDR3 is built from 15 residues. Per germline, CDR1 MNHEY and CDR2 SMNVEV (reference sequence). Trimming removed 1 base from V and 1 base from J; junction bases left unmatched: 1. CDR3 amino acids: CASSLLTSGTDTQYF. The CDR3 nucleotides read TGTGCCAGCAGTTTATTGACTAGCGGCACAGATACGCAGTATTTT.

Many counts were recorded for this clonotype. The chain links TRBV6-2 or TRBV6-3 to TRBJ2-7; D not certain. This CDR3 comprises 12 residues. The V gene lost 6 bases and the J gene lost 7 bases, with 13 bases spanning the gap. CDR1 MNHEY and CDR2 SVGEGT come from the germline V gene. CDR3 sequence reads: CASSYLLWEQYF. The CDR3 DNA is TGTGCCAGCAGCTACCTCCTCTGGGAGCAGTACTTC.

This clonotype was seen at least ten times. The chain employs TRBV20-1 and TRBJ2-4, with D possibly matching TRBD2 (7 bases). The CDR3 runs 13 residues. V was cut by 4 bases and J by 4 bases, with 11 bases left in between. CDR1 and CDR2 (germline): DFQATT, SNEGSKA (reference sequence). The CDR3 DNA is TGCAGTGCTAACAGGGAGGGAAAAAACATTCAGTACTTC. It encodes CSANREGKNIQYF.

This clonotype was seen ten or more times. The V gene is TRBV10-3, the J gene TRBJ2-1, with D maybe TRBD1 (6 bases). V lost 2 bases and J lost 3, with 8 bases in between. The CDR3 is 14 residues long. Germline CDR1 and CDR2: ENHRY and SYGVKD. Here the CDR3 reads CAISEGGYYNEQFF. DNA for the CDR3: TGTGCCATCAGTGAGGGGGGCTACTACAATGAGCAGTTCTTC.

The chain combines TRBV6-1 with TRBJ1-2; TRBD1 matches at 12 bases. The V gene's germline CDR1 is MNHNS and CDR2 SASEGT. The CDR3 extends over 14 amino acids. V lost 8 bases, J lost 7 bases, and 8 bases stayed unmatched. DNA of the CDR3: TGTGCCAGCCTGCGGGACAGGGGGCTTGCTGGCTACACCTTC. Amino acid sequence: CASLRDRGLAGYTF.

In its sample, this clonotype was seen a few times. V usage is TRBV7-8 and J usage is TRBJ2-7; D may match TRBD1 or TRBD2 (6 bases each). The CDR3 length is 16 residues. CDR1 SGHVS and CDR2 FQNEAQ come from the germline V gene. V shed 2 bases and J shed 1 base, with 15 bases lying between them. The DNA for the CDR3 is TGTGCCAGCAGCTTAAATGCCCAGGGGAGGTCCTACGAGCAGTACTTC. Residues: CASSLNAQGRSYEQYF.

This clonotype was recorded a few times. This chain connects TRBV20-1 to TRBJ1-5; TRBD1 aligns across 8 bases. Trimming removed 6 bases from V and 9 bases from J; junction bases left unmatched: 13. The CDR3 is 14 amino acids. Germline CDR1 and CDR2: DFQATT and SNEGSKA (reference sequence). Here the CDR3 DNA reads TGCAGTGCCACCCCCGAGACAGGGGACGGGCCCCAGCATTTT. Its protein is CSATPETGDGPQHF.

This clonotype was recorded many times. V is TRBV4-3 and J is TRBJ1-2, with D maybe TRBD1 (5 bases). The CDR3 consists of 15 residues. CDR1 is LGHNA and CDR2 is YSLEER in the germline V gene. With 0 bases removed from V and 2 bases from J, the gap between germline ends came to 10 bases. For the CDR3, the DNA is TGCGCCAGCAGCCAAGAATACAGGACCAACTATGGCTACACCTTC. Protein sequence: CASSQEYRTNYGYTF.

The table lists this clonotype with a few counts. The chain employs TRBV9 and TRBJ2-7; the D gene is possibly TRBD1 (6 bases). V lost 2 bases to trimming and J lost 3 bases, with 12 bases between them. CDR3 length equals 14 residues. Looked up from germline, CDR1 is SGDLS and CDR2 is YYNGEE. CDR3 sequence (DNA): TGTGCCAGCAGCGTCCGGGACACGCTCTACGAGCAGTACTTC. Its protein product is CASSVRDTLYEQYF.